This T cell receptor (beta chain) was identified in a study of T cells after yellow fever vaccination. Trimming cost V 4 bases and J 0 bases, with 14 bases left between them. The germline V gene has CDR1 MNHEY and CDR2 SMNVEV (reference sequence). The CDR3 totals 16 residues. This clonotype was counted at least ten times. Its antigen is currently unknown. Findings and limits, study-wide: Researchers report a weaker secondary response that nonetheless peaked faster, day 5 versus 15.

Production of TCR cDNA was by 5'RACE template switching, which also added a universal primer site and UMIs. TCRdb processed the 5' RACE reads anew with MiXCR; each CDR3 protein has one entry. Of just over 300,000 distinct CDR3 sequences listed, 3.6% are singletons. The clonotype comes from a young man who received the YFV17D yellow fever vaccine. The sequences come from PBMCs, collected on the day of the yellow fever booster vaccination. The chain links TRBV27 to TRBJ2-3; D is undetermined. The DNA for the CDR3 is TGTGCCAGCAGTTGGGATTCGGACCCTAGCACAGATACGCAGTATTTT. It translates to CASSWDSDPSTDTQYF.